Listed here are 19 T cell receptor beta chains from one sample, sequenced in a study of blood T cells in healthy people across ages. A sample-barcoded 5' primer and a J-beta primer mix were used in a second PCR of roughly 6 to 12 cycles. TCRdb fed the 5' RACE reads into MiXCR, producing one record per CDR3 protein. The sample yields hundreds of thousands of distinct CDR3 sequences, 40% to 50% seen once. The sample consisted of blood. The receptors shown here come from a man in his sixties in good health.

The chain combines TRBV4-3 with TRBJ2-3; tentatively, D is TRBD1 (7 bases). The CDR3 runs 18 residues. V was trimmed by 1 base and J by 4 bases, leaving 21 bases between them. CDR1 and CDR2 (germline): LGHNA, YSLEER. In DNA form, the CDR3 reads TGCGCCAGCAGCCAAGCCCCAAAGGGGGGACAGAGCGCAGATACGCAGTATTTT. Its protein is CASSQAPKGGQSADTQYF.

The rearrangement links TRBV7-8 to TRBJ1-2; weak D call: TRBD1 (6 bases). Looked up from germline, CDR1 is SGHVS and CDR2 is FQNEAQ. This CDR3 has 14 amino acids. V was pared by 8 bases and J by 7 bases, with 20 bases between. The CDR3 nucleotides read TGTGCCAGCCAAAAAGGGGGGTCGGAGGTTGGCTACACCTTC. Its protein is CASQKGGSEVGYTF.

This clonotype was counted only a few times. CDR3 protein: CASSFSRTGANVLTF. CDR3 sequence (DNA): TGTGCCAGCTCATTTTCAAGGACTGGGGCCAACGTCCTGACTTTC. The chain uses TRBV11-3 and TRBJ2-6; the D is unclear. The germline V gene has CDR1 SGHNT and CDR2 YENEEA. CDR3 length: 15 residues. The germline V and J ends were trimmed by 8 bases and 2 bases, with 13 bases remaining between them.

This clonotype was observed a single time. This sequence joins TRBV7-2 and TRBJ2-4, with D unresolved. CDR3 length: 14 residues. Germline CDR1 SGHTA, CDR2 FQGNSA. Trimming shortened V by 2 bases and J by 13 bases, and 18 bases separated the two germline ends. CDR3: CASSLLGPLEEQYF. The CDR3 DNA follows: TGTGCCAGCAGCTTACTAGGACCTCTGGAAGAGCAGTACTTC. The entire variable domain, with the rest obtained from reference TRBV7-2 and TRBJ2-4, is as follows: GAGVSQSPSNKVTEKGKDVELRCDPISGHTALYWYRQSLGQGLEFLIYFQGNSAPDKSGLPSDRFSAERTGGSVSTLTIQRTQQEDSAVYLCASSLLGPLEEQYFGAGTRLSVL.

This clonotype was seen ten or more times. This sequence joins TRBV7-2 and TRBJ2-1; possible D gene TRBD2, 7 bases. V shed 3 bases and J shed 10 bases, with 19 bases lying between them. The CDR3 is made up of 15 amino acids. Germline CDR1 and CDR2: SGHTA and FQGNSA. The CDR3 sequence is CASSLIGGGAGEQFF. The CDR3 bases are TGTGCCAGCAGCTTGATTGGGGGGGGGGCCGGGGAGCAGTTCTTC.

This chain links TRBV11-2 with TRBJ2-1, with 10 bases identical to TRBD1. The V segment lost 4 bases and the J segment 2 bases; nucleotides outside the gene matches: 5. Germline CDR1 SGHAT, CDR2 FQNNGV. CDR3 size: 16 residues. In DNA, the CDR3 is TGTGCCAGCAGCTCCTCGGACAGGGGGGCCTACAATGAGCAGTTCTTC. Translation gives CASSSSDRGAYNEQFF.

This clonotype was detected only a few times. The CDR3 region has the DNA TGTGCCAGCAGCCAAGAGGCAGGGGGCGACTCCTACAATGAGCAGTTCTTC. Its protein is CASSQEAGGDSYNEQFF. The V gene is TRBV4-2, the J gene TRBJ2-1; 8 bases map to TRBD1. Per the germline V gene, CDR1 is LGHNA and CDR2 is YNFKEQ. The CDR3 sequence is 17 residues long. V lost 0 bases and J lost 0; bases outside the gene matches: 4.

V and J are TRBV13 and TRBJ2-1; 7 nucleotides line up with TRBD2. The germline gives CDR1 PRHDT, CDR2 FYEKMQ (reference sequence). V dropped 5 bases and J dropped 4; count of bases not matched to a gene: 8. CDR3 length: 15 amino acids. CDR3 bases: TGTGCCAGCAGCGGAAGAGGACTAGGGTACAATGAGCAGTTCTTC. Translated, it gives CASSGRGLGYNEQFF. The variable domain in full, completed from reference TRBV13 and TRBJ2-1, reads AAGVIQSPRHLIKEKRETATLKCYPIPRHDTVYWYQQGPGQDPQFLISFYEKMQSDKGSIPDRFSAQQFSDYHSELNMSSLELGDSALYFCASSGRGLGYNEQFFGPGTRLTVL.

V is TRBV9 and J is TRBJ2-1; a possible D gene is TRBD1 (6 bases). The CDR3 consists of 16 residues. V shed 4 bases and J shed 5 bases, with 19 bases lying between them. Germline V CDR1 and CDR2: SGDLS, YYNGEE. CDR3 nucleotide sequence: TGTGCCAGCAGCCCCTCCCCCGGGACAAACGACAATGAGCAGTTCTTC. It translates to CASSPSPGTNDNEQFF.

The chain is built from TRBV3-1 and TRBJ1-2; a possible D gene is TRBD1 (6 bases). Per the germline V gene, CDR1 is LGHDT and CDR2 is YNNKEL (reference sequence). Between the trimmed V and J ends, which lost 4 bases and 5 bases, there was a span of 17 bases. This CDR3 contains 15 residues. CDR3 in DNA: TGTGCCAGCAGCCCTGGACAGCCGGGAAGTTATGGCTACACCTTC. Translating it yields CASSPGQPGSYGYTF.

This chain uses TRBV7-2 with TRBJ2-5, with a possible D match to TRBD1 (5 bases). The germline V and J ends were trimmed by 1 base and 5 bases, with 11 bases remaining between them. The germline V gene has CDR1 SGHTA and CDR2 FQGNSA. The length of the CDR3 is 14 residues. CDR3 DNA sequence: TGTGCCAGCAGCTTAGAATCCAGGGCGGAGACCCAGTACTTC. This gives the protein CASSLESRAETQYF.

This clonotype was observed a few times. The V and J genes are TRBV15 and TRBJ2-5; D possibly corresponds to TRBD2 (7 bases). Near its end, the DNA agrees better with TRBJ2-4, so the J call may be wrong. The CDR3 runs 15 residues. Germline CDR1 is LNHNV and CDR2 is YYDKDF (reference sequence). CDR3 in amino acids: CATSRARGGLAIQYF. CDR3 sequence (DNA): TGTGCCACCAGCAGAGCTAGGGGGGGCCTCGCCATTCAGTACTTC.

This clonotype occurred a few times. The chain has TRBV25-1 and TRBJ1-2; 7 positions agree with TRBD1. The germline V gene has CDR1 MGHDK and CDR2 SYGVNS. V was pared by 5 bases and J by 4 bases, with 4 bases of the junction left unmatched. The CDR3 length is 13 residues. CDR3 coding DNA: TGTGCCAGCAGTCGACGGGACAGCTATGGCTACACCTTC. It yields the protein CASSRRDSYGYTF.

The DNA for the CDR3 is TGCAGTGCTAGAGATATTCGGAGTTCCTCCTACAATGAGCAGTTCTTC. The encoded protein is CSARDIRSSSYNEQFF. This rearrangement joins TRBV20-1 to TRBJ2-1; no definite D call. The length of the CDR3 is 16 residues. V was trimmed by 0 bases and J by 0 bases, leaving 12 bases between them. Germline lookup yields CDR1 DFQATT and CDR2 SNEGSKA (reference sequence).

This clonotype appeared a few times. The chain has TRBV6-5 and TRBJ2-4, with D possibly being TRBD1 or TRBD2 (5 bases each). The germline V and J ends were trimmed by 6 bases and 13 bases, with 13 bases remaining between them. The germline V gene has CDR1 MNHEY and CDR2 SVGAGI. CDR3 size: 11 residues. The chain's CDR3 is CASRKMGEQYF. The DNA of the CDR3 is TGTGCCAGCAGAAAGATGGGGGAGCAGTACTTC.

This chain uses TRBV5-1 with TRBJ2-1; 9 bases map to TRBD2. The closer fit of TRBJ2-7 to the DNA end suggests the J call may be wrong. CDR3 length: 15 amino acids. Germline values: CDR1 SGHRS, CDR2 YFSETQ. The CDR3 region is CASSSSGTSKSEQYF. The CDR3, as DNA: TGCGCCAGCAGCTCCTCCGGGACTAGCAAGTCTGAGCAGTACTTC.

This clonotype occurred a few times. The CDR3 here is CASSQEGFNEQFF. The CDR3 bases are TGCGCCAGCAGCCAAGAGGGATTCAATGAGCAGTTCTTC. The chain is built from TRBV4-3 and TRBJ2-1, with D unresolved. The CDR3 contains 13 residues. V was shortened by 0 bases and J by 6 bases, with 6 bases between the two germline ends. The V gene's germline CDR1 is LGHNA and CDR2 YSLEER.

The rearrangement links TRBV28 to TRBJ1-1; tentative D call: TRBD1 (5 bases). Germline CDR1 and CDR2: MDHEN and SYDVKM. V was clipped by 5 bases and J by 1 base, with 14 bases between them. The CDR3 is 15 amino acids. The CDR3 sequence: CASSDPTTGNTEAFF. The CDR3 nucleotides are TGTGCCAGCAGTGACCCAACCACAGGGAACACTGAAGCTTTCTTT.

This clonotype was seen only once. The chain couples TRBV20-1 to TRBJ1-5; 7 nucleotides align to TRBD1. The CDR3 extends over 16 amino acids. The junction had 11 bases not matched to a gene; V was cut back by 4 bases and J by 2 bases. Germline lookup yields CDR1 DFQATT and CDR2 SNEGSKA (reference sequence). The CDR3, as DNA: TGCAGTGCTACTGATTTCGGACAGGCGGGCAATCAGCCCCAGCATTTT. Its translation: CSATDFGQAGNQPQHF.